The present TCR beta chain was sequenced within a study of cytomegalovirus exposure and HLA in healthy donors (dated by TCRdb to 2017 to 2019). About the investigation overall: An earlier analysis of approximately 590 of the donors reported about 250 Gb of sequence data and 117 million unique TCR beta sequences from about 179 million T cells. A later genetic analysis took genome-wide SNP genotypes for about 60% of the roughly 670 donors and used that subset as a discovery cohort. The aim of the study was to test whether cataloging public T cell receptors could identify signatures of past pathogen exposure. High-throughput TCR immunosequencing, statistical association of individual TCRs with disease status, and machine learning were combined to predict cytomegalovirus infection status. Among a few hundred genotyped donors of the cohort, an average of around 240,000 unique TCR beta nucleotide sequences were sequenced per donor, roughly 18% of them non-productive. An early release that covered 640 HLA-typed donors contained approximately 300 gigabases of sequencing data and 80 million or so unique TCR sequences. HLA typing included class I and class II loci at four-digit resolution. Four or five DR-DQ haplotypes were treated as single units for association and clustering because of strong linkage in the cohort. The number of donors typed differed by locus, with roughly 629-640 for A, B, C, DRB1 and DQB1, 522 for DQA1, about 610 for DPA1, and 472 for DPB1. Donor age, sex, ethnicity and CMV serostatus were collected together with the repertoire data. In the later analysis, no new phenotypic data were used to find candidate immune exposures; instead, reliance was placed on TCR beta sequences and their occurrence across donors. To study patterns of TCR occurrence, a later analysis re-analyzed previously published TCR beta repertoires from 650 to 750 donors and added high-resolution HLA genotyping. The T cell repertoires of some 670 subjects were profiled by immunosequencing and related to cytomegalovirus serostatus. Along with the roughly 670-subject first cohort, a separate validation cohort of roughly 110 different subjects was used. Every repertoire in the discovery cohort had been generated on one and the same sequencing platform. Of the 300 to 450 genotyped donors, 81% were placed in the genetic ancestry cluster associated with self-reported Caucasian donors. An earlier analysis of some 500 of the donors used high-throughput TCR beta sequencing to judge whether each TCR beta V gene segment behaved as functional or pseudogenic.

Findings and caveats that apply to the study as a whole: According to a later analysis, parvovirus B19, influenza, CMV and Epstein-Barr virus appeared linked to several top co-occurrence clusters. According to a later genetic analysis, donors in an Asian-associated ancestry cluster had fewer N-insertions in productive TCRs than the approximately 630-donor mean. In a later analysis, HLA-associated TCR beta chains were found to be more clonally expanded and to have lower generation probabilities than equally common non-associated chains. The only immune exposure information available for the cohort was CMV serostatus. V-gene and J-gene trimming of TCR beta chains was associated with a missense DCLRE1C variant in a later genetic analysis, and the association was replicated in an independent cohort. Only TCR beta chains were sequenced in this cohort, and the absence of alpha or paired-chain data limited detectable features. In vitro tests confirmed that a few of the cytomegalovirus-associated TCR beta chains recognize cytomegalovirus antigens. Strong co-occurrence of HLA alleles, especially DR and DQ, made assigning TCR associations to individual alleles difficult. A later analysis found that TCR association rates varied across HLA loci, with DRB1 alleles showing the most associated TCRs and HLA-C alleles the fewest. The authors suggested that the approach could potentially be generalized to other disease states and immunological phenotypes. The classifier was reported to diagnose cytomegalovirus status with high specificity and sensitivity in both the original and validation cohorts. Across donors, most TCR sequences were observed very rarely, whereas some public TCRs were present in many individuals. A further reported finding was that TCR beta sequences accurately predicted the HLA-A and HLA-B alleles for most subjects in the first cohort. In an earlier analysis of some 500 of the donors, most TCR beta V segments appeared in productive rearrangements about 87% or about 30% of the time, broadly matching IMGT annotations. Linkage disequilibrium might explain the correlated functional status among segregating V segments, but an unknown experimental factor could not be ruled out. Presence/absence analyses assumed roughly uniform sequencing depth across donors, an assumption that may not hold. A cluster of highly shared sequence variants was judged likely to represent a technical artifact of the sequencing pipeline. A later analysis found that most CMV-associated TCR beta chains appeared HLA-restricted, with HLA associations seemingly driven largely by CMV exposure. The study gave a list of around 170 TCR beta chains associated with cytomegalovirus. Because some donors lacked HLA typing at each locus, the association tests relied only on the typed subset. Because counts were too low, fewer than 20 rarely observed V segments, including chromosome 9 orphons, were excluded from the earlier analysis of 587 of the donors. A later analysis associated 16,951 TCR beta sequences with specific HLA alleles at a false discovery rate of 0.05.

As for this clone: What antigen it recognizes has not been identified. Per-base qualities were not stored, and no clone one base away is much larger.

The cohort was made up of hundreds of healthy bone marrow donors. All cohort members were sampled while nominally healthy, although unrecorded immune exposures were likely present. The donor was CMV seronegative and belonged to the group of 352 seronegative cohort members. A peripheral blood sample was provided by each donor, and peripheral blood mononuclear cells were used for TCR beta sequencing. The Qiagen DNeasy Blood Extraction Kit was used to extract genomic DNA from the blood cell samples. Receptor libraries were prepared by the immunoSEQ multiplex PCR assay. For the multiplex PCR, a mixture combining 60 forward primers for TCR Vbeta segments and 13 reverse primers for TCR Jbeta segments was used. A multiplex PCR assay on genomic DNA amplified the CDR3 region of rearranged TCR beta genes. The Illumina HiSeq System was used to sequence the amplified TCR beta libraries as 87-base-pair reads. In the source study's methods: Across the 600 to 700 repertoires, a later analysis counted approximately 83 million unique TCR beta chains, approximately 12 million of which were shared by at least two donors. A nearest-neighbor algorithm error-corrected the raw reads and collapsed the reads into unique sequences, merging closely related sequences to remove PCR and sequencing errors. Alignment of CDR3 sequences to IMGT reference sequences was used to assign V, D and J gene segments. For a sequence to be retained, a match of at least six nucleotides to both a V gene segment and a J gene segment was required. A rearrangement was called productive if the CDR3 had no stop codons and remained in frame with V and J, and every other rearrangement was called non-productive. CDR3 was defined according to IMGT convention as the region running from the second conserved V-encoded cysteine to the conserved J-encoded phenylalanine. In an earlier analysis of around 600 of the donors, sequences lacking an unambiguous match to a single V gene segment were excluded. In an earlier analysis of approximately 610 of the donors, V segments were called functional above 56.7% productive rearrangements and were called segregating when the between-donor standard deviation exceeded 5%. A statistical classification framework was built to diagnose cytomegalovirus status from the catalog of TCR beta chain sequences. In a later analysis, V and J genes were assigned by comparing TCR nucleotide sequences against IMGT/GENE-DB human TR gene sequences. Using the TCRdist pipeline, a later analysis assigned CDR3 sequences along with most-parsimonious VDJ recombination scenarios. A later analysis defined each TCR beta chain by its CDR3 amino acid sequence plus V-gene family, and excluded reads lacking a unique V-gene family. To address suspected cross-contamination and a sequencing artifact, a later analysis removed approximately 600 highly shared, low-generation-probability nucleotide sequences. In a later analysis, a clonal expansion index was calculated for each public chain from normalized within-repertoire ranks of inferred template counts. A later analysis computed generation probabilities with a VDJ recombination model fitted to out-of-frame rearrangements, and checked the results against IGoR. A later analysis scored TCR-TCR, TCR-HLA and TCR-CMV co-occurrence with hypergeometric tests, applying a repertoire-size bias correction to TCR pairs. To estimate false discovery rates, a later analysis permuted the HLA or CMV assignments 20 times. In a later analysis, co-occurring TCRs were grouped using DBSCAN, with TCRdist sequence similarity added in when clustering inside HLA-allele-positive subsets. Repertoires with fewer than 30,000 or more than 120,000 public chains were left out of co-occurrence clustering, as were five repertoires with anomalous nucleotide sharing. TCRdb mirrors the immuneACCESS table, restricted to in-frame sequences. Some clones are absent from its copies; in checked studies, under half trace to an unresolved V gene, and the reason for the others is unknown. V, J and clone size were drawn from that table, and D and trimming were deduced from the DNA. Present in this sample are roughly 180,000 clones, more than 65% of which were seen just once. Clones ranked in the top ten supply about 3% of the sample.

Sequencing was performed on PBMCs. This clonotype originated in a female donor in good health and CMV-seronegative.

The DNA sequence reads TGTGCCAGCAGCTTAAGGGGGATGGGTGACTTATACAATGAGCAGTTCTTC. Translation gives CASSLRGMGDLYNEQFF. The chain is made from TRBV7-2 and TRBJ2-1; a tentative D match to TRBD1 spans 6 bases. V is pared back by 2 bases and J by 4 bases, with 18 bases lying between the germline termini. Counted from cysteine to phenylalanine, this CDR3 has 17 amino acids. The retained sequence is limited to the CDR3, 51 bases, with the frame set at the first base. The germline V gene specifies SGHTA as CDR1 and FQGNSA as CDR2. The entire variable domain, with the stretches around the CDR3 drawn from the reference TRBV7-2 and TRBJ2-1 proteins, is GAGVSQSPSNKVTEKGKDVELRCDPISGHTALYWYRQSLGQGLEFLIYFQGNSAPDKSGLPSDRFSAERTGGSVSTLTIQRTQQEDSAVYLCASSLRGMGDLYNEQFFGPGTRLTVL.